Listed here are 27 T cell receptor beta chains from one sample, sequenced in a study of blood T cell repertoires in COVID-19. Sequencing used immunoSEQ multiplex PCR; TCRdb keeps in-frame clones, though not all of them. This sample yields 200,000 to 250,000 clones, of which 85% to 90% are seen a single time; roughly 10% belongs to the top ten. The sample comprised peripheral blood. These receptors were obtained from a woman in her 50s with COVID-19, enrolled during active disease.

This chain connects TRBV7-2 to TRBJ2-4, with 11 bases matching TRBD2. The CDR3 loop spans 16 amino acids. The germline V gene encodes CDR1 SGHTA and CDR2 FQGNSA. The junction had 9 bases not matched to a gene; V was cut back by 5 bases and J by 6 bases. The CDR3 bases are TGTGCCAGCAGCCCTGATAGCGGGGGGGCCGGAAACATTCAGTACTTC. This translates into CASSPDSGGAGNIQYF.

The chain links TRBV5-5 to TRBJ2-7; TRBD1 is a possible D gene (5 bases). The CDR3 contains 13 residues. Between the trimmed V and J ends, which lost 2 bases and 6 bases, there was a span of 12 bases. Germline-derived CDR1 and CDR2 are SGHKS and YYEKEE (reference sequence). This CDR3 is CASSFLQVSEQYV. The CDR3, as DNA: TGTGCCAGCAGCTTCTTACAGGTCTCCGAGCAGTACGTC.

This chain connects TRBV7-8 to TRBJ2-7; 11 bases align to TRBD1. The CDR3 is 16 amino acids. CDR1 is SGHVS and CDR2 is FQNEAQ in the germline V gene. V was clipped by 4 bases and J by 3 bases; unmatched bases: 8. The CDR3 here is CASSYLPGTGGYEQYF. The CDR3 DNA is TGTGCCAGCAGCTACTTACCCGGGACAGGGGGCTACGAGCAGTACTTC.

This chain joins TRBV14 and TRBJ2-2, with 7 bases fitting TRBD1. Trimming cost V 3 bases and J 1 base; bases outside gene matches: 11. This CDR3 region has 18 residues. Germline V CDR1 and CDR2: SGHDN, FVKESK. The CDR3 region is CASSHHQPGQQNTGELFF. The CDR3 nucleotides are TGTGCCAGCAGCCACCATCAACCGGGACAGCAGAACACCGGGGAGCTGTTTTTT.

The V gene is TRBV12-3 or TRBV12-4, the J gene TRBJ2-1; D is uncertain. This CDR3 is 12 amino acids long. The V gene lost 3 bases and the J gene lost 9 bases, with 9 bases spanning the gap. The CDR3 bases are TGTGCCAGCAGTTTCCAAATCAGTGAGCAGTTCTTC. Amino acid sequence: CASSFQISEQFF.

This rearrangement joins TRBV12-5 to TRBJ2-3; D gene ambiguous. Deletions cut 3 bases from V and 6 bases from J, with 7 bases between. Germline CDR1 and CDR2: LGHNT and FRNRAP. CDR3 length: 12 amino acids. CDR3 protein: CASGFSRDTQYF. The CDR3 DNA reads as TGTGCTAGTGGTTTTAGCCGGGATACGCAGTATTTT.

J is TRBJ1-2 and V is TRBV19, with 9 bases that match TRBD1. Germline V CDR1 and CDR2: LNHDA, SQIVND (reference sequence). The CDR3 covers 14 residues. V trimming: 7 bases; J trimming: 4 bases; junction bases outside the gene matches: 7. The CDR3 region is CASNSQGAVYGYTF. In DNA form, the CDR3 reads TGTGCCAGTAATTCACAGGGGGCAGTCTATGGCTACACCTTC. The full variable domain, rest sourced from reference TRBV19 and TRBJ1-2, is DGGITQSPKYLFRKEGQNVTLSCEQNLNHDAMYWYRQDPGQGLRLIYYSQIVNDFQKGDIAEGYSVSREKKESFPLTVTSAQKNPTAFYLCASNSQGAVYGYTFGSGTRLTVV.

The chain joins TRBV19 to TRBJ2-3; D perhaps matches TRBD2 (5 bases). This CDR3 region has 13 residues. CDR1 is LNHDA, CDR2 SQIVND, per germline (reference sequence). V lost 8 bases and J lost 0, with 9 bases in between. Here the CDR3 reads CASGLLSTDTQYF. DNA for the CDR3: TGTGCCAGTGGACTGTTGAGCACAGATACGCAGTATTTT.

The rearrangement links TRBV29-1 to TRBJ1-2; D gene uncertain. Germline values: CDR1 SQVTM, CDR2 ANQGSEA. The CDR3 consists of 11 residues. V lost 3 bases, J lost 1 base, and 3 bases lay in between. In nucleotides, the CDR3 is TGCAGCGTTGATAGTAACTATGGCTACACCTTC. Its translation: CSVDSNYGYTF. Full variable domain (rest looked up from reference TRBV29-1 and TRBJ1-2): SAVISQKPSRDICQRGTSLTIQCQVDSQVTMMFWYRQQPGQSLTLIATANQGSEATYESGFVIDKFPISRPNLTFSTLTVSNMSPEDSSIYLCSVDSNYGYTFGSGTRLTVV.

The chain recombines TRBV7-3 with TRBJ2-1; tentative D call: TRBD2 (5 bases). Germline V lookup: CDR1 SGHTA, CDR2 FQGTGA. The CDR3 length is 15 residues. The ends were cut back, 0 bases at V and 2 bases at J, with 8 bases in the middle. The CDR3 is CASSLTGSTYNEQFF. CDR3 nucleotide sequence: TGTGCCAGCAGCTTAACAGGGAGCACCTACAATGAGCAGTTCTTC.

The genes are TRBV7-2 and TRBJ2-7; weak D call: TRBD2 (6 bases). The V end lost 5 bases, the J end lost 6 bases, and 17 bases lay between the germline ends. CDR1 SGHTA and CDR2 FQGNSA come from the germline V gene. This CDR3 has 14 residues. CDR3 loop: CASSGRDVLIEQYF. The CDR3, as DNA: TGTGCCAGCAGCGGGCGGGACGTTCTAATCGAGCAGTACTTC. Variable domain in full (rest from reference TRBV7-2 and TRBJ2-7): GAGVSQSPSNKVTEKGKDVELRCDPISGHTALYWYRQSLGQGLEFLIYFQGNSAPDKSGLPSDRFSAERTGGSVSTLTIQRTQQEDSAVYLCASSGRDVLIEQYFGPGTRLTVT.

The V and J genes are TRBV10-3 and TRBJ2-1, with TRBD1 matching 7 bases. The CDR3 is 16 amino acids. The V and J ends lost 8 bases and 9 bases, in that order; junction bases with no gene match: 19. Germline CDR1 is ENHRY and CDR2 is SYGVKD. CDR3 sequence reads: CAISEGAGWTILEQFF. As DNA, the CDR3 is TGTGCCATCTCCGAGGGGGCCGGATGGACGATCCTTGAGCAGTTCTTC.

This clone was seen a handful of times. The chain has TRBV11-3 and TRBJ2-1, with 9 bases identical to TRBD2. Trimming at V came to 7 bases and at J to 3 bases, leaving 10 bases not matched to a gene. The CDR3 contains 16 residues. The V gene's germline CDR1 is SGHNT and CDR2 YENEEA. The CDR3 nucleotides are TGTGCCAGCACCGACCTTAGCGGGGGACTCTACAATGAGCAGTTCTTC. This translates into CASTDLSGGLYNEQFF.

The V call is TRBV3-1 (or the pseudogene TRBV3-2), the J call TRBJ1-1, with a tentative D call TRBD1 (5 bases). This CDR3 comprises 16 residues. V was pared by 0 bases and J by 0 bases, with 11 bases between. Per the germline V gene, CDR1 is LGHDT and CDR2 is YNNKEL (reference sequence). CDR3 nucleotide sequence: TGTGCCAGCAGCCAAGACGGAAGGGGTCTGAACACTGAAGCTTTCTTT. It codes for CASSQDGRGLNTEAFF.

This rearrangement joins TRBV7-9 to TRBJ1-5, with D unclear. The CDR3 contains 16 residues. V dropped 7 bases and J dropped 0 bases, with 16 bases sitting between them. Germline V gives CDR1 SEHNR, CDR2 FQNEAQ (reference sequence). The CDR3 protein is CASTKWSGSSNQPQHF. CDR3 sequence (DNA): TGTGCCAGCACCAAATGGTCAGGCAGTAGCAATCAGCCCCAGCATTTT.

The CDR3 nucleotides are TGCGCCAGCAGCCTCCCGCGGGGGCCCACCGGGGAGCTGTTTTTT. Its protein is CASSLPRGPTGELFF. This chain joins TRBV5-1 and TRBJ2-2; tentatively, D is TRBD2 (7 bases). This CDR3 contains 15 residues. V lost 4 bases to trimming and J lost 4 bases, with 14 bases between them. The germline V gene encodes CDR1 SGHRS and CDR2 YFSETQ. The complete variable domain, with remaining parts taken from reference TRBV5-1 and TRBJ2-2, reads KAGVTQTPRYLIKTRGQQVTLSCSPISGHRSVSWYQQTPGQGLQFLFEYFSETQRNKGNFPGRFSGRQFSNSRSEMNVSTLELGDSALYLCASSLPRGPTGELFFGEGSRLTVL.

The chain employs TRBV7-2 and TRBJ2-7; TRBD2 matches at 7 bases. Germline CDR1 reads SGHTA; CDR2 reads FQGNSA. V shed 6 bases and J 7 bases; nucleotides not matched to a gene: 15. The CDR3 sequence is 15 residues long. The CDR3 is CASRARGLPFGEQYF. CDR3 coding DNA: TGTGCCAGCAGAGCGAGGGGACTACCCTTTGGGGAGCAGTACTTC.

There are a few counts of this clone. The CDR3 region has the DNA TGTGCCAGCAGCTTTAGAGCAGGGTACGGCAATCAGCCCCAGCATTTT. Amino acids: CASSFRAGYGNQPQHF. The chain employs TRBV5-8 and TRBJ1-5; D is possibly TRBD1 (5 bases). Germline assignment: CDR1 SGHTS and CDR2 YDEGEE. The V end was cut by 2 bases, the J end by 2 bases, with 14 bases between. The CDR3 consists of 16 residues.

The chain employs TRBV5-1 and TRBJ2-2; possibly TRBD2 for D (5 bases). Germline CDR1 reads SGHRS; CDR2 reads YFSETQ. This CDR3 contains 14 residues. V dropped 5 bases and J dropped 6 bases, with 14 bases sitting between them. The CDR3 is CASSQRVDPGELFF. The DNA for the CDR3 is TGCGCCAGCAGTCAGAGGGTAGATCCCGGGGAGCTGTTTTTT. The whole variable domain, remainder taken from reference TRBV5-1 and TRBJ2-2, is KAGVTQTPRYLIKTRGQQVTLSCSPISGHRSVSWYQQTPGQGLQFLFEYFSETQRNKGNFPGRFSGRQFSNSRSEMNVSTLELGDSALYLCASSQRVDPGELFFGEGSRLTVL.

Written as DNA, the CDR3 is TGTGCCAGCTCCGCCGGGTTGGTCCACGAGCAGTACGTC. It codes for CASSAGLVHEQYV. The genes are TRBV7-9 and TRBJ2-7, with unresolved D. Germline V lookup: CDR1 SEHNR, CDR2 FQNEAQ (reference sequence). The V end was cut by 8 bases, the J end by 5 bases, with 16 bases between. This CDR3 is 13 amino acids long.

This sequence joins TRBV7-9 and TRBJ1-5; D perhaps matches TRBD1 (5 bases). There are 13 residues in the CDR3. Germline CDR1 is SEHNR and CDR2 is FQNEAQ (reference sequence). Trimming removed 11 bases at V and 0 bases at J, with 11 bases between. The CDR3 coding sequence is TGTGCCGTACAGGTCCTTAGCAATCAGCCCCAGCATTTT. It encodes CAVQVLSNQPQHF.

The CDR3 reads CASSRRPRTYNEQFF. CDR3 coding DNA: TGTGCCAGCAGCCGCAGGCCCCGAACCTACAATGAGCAGTTCTTC. The rearrangement uses TRBV3-1 (or the pseudogene TRBV3-2) and TRBJ2-1; unclear D gene. Per germline, CDR1 LGHDT and CDR2 YNNKEL (reference sequence). The CDR3 loop spans 15 amino acids. V gave up 4 bases and J gave up 2 bases, with 12 bases separating them.

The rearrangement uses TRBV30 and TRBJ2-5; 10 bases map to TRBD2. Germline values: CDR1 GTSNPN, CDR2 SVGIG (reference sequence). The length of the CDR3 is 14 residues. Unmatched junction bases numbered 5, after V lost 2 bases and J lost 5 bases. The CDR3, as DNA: TGTGCCTGGAGTCTTAGCGGGGGGAGGGAGACCCAGTACTTC. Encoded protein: CAWSLSGGRETQYF. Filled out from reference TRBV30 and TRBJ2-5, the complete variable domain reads SQTIHQWPATLVQPVGSPLSLECTVEGTSNPNLYWYRQAAGRGLQLLFYSVGIGQISSEVPQNLSASRPQDRQFILSSKKLLLSDSGFYLCAWSLSGGRETQYFGPGTRLLVL.

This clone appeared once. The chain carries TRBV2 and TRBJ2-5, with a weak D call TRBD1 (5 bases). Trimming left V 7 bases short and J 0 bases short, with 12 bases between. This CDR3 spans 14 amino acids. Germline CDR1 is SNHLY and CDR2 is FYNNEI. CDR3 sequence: CASNSRTHQETQYF. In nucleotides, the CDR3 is TGTGCCAGCAATTCCAGGACACACCAAGAGACCCAGTACTTC.

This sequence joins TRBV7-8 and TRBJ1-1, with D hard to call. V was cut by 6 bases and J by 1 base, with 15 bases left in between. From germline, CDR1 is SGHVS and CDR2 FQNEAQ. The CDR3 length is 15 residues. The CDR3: CASSTNPGKNTEAFF. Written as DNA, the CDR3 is TGTGCCAGCAGTACGAATCCGGGGAAGAACACTGAAGCTTTCTTT.

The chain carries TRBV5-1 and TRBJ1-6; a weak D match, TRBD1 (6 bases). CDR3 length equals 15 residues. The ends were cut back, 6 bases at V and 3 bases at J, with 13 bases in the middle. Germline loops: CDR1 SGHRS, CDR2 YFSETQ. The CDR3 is CASKLEGGYNSPLHF. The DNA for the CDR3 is TGCGCCAGCAAGTTAGAAGGGGGCTATAATTCACCCCTCCACTTT.

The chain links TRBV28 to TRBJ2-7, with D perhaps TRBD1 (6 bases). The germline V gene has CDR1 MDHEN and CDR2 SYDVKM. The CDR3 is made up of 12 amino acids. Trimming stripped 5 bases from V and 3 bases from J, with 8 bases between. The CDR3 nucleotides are TGTGCCAGCAGTCAGGGGATCTACGAGCAGTACTTC. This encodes CASSQGIYEQYF.